This TCR beta chain was observed in a study of STAT5B mutations in CD4+ large granular lymphocyte leukemia. Trimming cost V 0 bases and J 1 base, with 9 bases left between them. This CDR3 is built from 15 residues. From germline, CDR1 is MNHNY and CDR2 SVGAGI (reference sequence). Sequencing used immunoSEQ multiplex PCR; TCRdb keeps in-frame clones, though not all of them. This table holds 20,000 or so clones, roughly 82% found once. This clonotype was sampled from a human donor in good health. This chain connects TRBV6-6 to TRBJ1-1; D unresolved. Sequencing input: CD4+ T cells from blood buffy coats. The CDR3 DNA reads TGTGCCAGCAGTTACTCGCCAGGAGAGAACACTGAAGCTTTCTTT. This translates into CASSYSPGENTEAFF.